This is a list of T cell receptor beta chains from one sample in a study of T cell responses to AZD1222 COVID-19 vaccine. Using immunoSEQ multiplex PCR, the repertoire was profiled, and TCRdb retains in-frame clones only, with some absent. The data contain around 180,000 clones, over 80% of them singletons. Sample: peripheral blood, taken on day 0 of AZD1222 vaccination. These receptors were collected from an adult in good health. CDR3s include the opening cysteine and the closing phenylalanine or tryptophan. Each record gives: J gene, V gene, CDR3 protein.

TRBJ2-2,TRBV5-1,CASSEKTGANTGELFF
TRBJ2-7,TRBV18,CASSGGPLYEQYF
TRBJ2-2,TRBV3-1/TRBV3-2,CASSQGKGTLTGELFF
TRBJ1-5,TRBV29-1,CSVRGQDNQPQHF
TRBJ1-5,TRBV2,CASSGDRAGNQPQHF
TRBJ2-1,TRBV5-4,CASSRVGADSYNEQFF
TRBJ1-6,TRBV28,CASSSAYSPLHF
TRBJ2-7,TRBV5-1,CASSFQGETSYEQYF
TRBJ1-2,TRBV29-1,CSVEDDSELYGYTF
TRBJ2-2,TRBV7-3,CASSSSGTITGELFF
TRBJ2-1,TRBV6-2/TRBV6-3,CASSYGLASSYNEQFF
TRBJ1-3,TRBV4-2,CASSQAGQGNTIYF
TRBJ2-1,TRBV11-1,CASSLAHPGSGNEQFF
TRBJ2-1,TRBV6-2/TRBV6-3,CASSRLAARPMDEQFF
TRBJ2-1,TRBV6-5,CASQGRSYNEQFF
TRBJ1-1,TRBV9,CASSVDRGRPAFF
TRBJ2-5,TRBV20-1,CSASMGPKETQYF